Here is one TCR beta chain with its context. These data come from a study of blood T cell repertoires in COVID-19. Germline V lookup: CDR1 SGHRS, CDR2 YFSETQ. Germline trimming cut 0 bases from V and 4 bases from J; bases unmatched to any gene: 2. The CDR3 has 15 residues. Profiled with immunoSEQ multiplex PCR; TCRdb holds only in-frame clones, not every one. This sample yields 43,000 or so clones, of which roughly nine tenths are seen a single time; around 5% belongs to the top ten. The genes are TRBV5-1 and TRBJ2-3; 10 bases line up with TRBD2. The clonotype comes from a human donor in a cohort sampled during active COVID-19. Sequencing input: peripheral blood. The CDR3 loop reads CASSLASGGSDTQYF. CDR3 coding DNA: TGCGCCAGCAGCTTGGCTAGCGGGGGTTCAGATACGCAGTATTTT.